This TCR beta chain was captured by sequencing in a study of blood T cell repertoires in COVID-19. Study details: Samples representing acute and convalescent COVID-19 were sourced from the United States, Italy and Spain. T cells, B-cell-depleted T cells, or PBMCs provided the cDNA or gDNA that served as material.

This clone was observed a single time. Germline V gene sequence: CDR1 GTSNPN, CDR2 SVGIG (reference sequence). This CDR3 is 13 amino acids long. The junction had 4 bases not matched to a gene; V was cut back by 0 bases and J by 10 bases. Original data processing: Using reference gene primer amplification, nucleated cell counts were estimated. Assay: immunoSEQ multiplex PCR; the TCRdb copy retains only in-frame clones and omits some. The V and J calls and clone size are taken from that table; D and trimming were inferred from the DNA. The sample consists of approximately 170,000 clones, more than 85% of them appearing once.

The rearrangement links TRBV30 to TRBJ1-1, with 11 nucleotides matching TRBD1. Sequenced input: peripheral blood. This clonotype was sampled from a woman of 80 years or more in a cohort sampled during active or convalescent COVID-19. This CDR3 is CAWSVSDRGRAFF. The DNA for the CDR3 is TGTGCCTGGAGTGTATCGGACAGGGGGCGAGCTTTCTTT.